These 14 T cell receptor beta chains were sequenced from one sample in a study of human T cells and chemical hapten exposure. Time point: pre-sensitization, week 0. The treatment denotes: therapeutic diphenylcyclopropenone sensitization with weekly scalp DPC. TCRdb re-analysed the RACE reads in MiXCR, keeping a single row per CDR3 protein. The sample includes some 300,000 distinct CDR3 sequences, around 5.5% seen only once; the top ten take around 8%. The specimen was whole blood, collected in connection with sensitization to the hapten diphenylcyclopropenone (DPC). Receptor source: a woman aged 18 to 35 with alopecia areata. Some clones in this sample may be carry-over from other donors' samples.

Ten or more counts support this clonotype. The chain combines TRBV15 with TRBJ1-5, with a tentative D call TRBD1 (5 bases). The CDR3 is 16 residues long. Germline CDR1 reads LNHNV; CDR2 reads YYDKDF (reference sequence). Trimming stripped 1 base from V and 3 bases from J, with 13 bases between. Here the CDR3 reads CATSRGTLDPNQPQHF. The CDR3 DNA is TGTGCCACCAGCAGAGGGACACTTGATCCCAATCAGCCCCAGCATTTT.

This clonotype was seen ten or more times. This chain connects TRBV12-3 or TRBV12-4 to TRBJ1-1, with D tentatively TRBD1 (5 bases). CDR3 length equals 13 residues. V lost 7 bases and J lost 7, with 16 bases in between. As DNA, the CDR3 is TGTGCCAGCAACCCCGGAGGGGTGGGTGAAGCTTTCTTT. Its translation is CASNPGGVGEAFF.

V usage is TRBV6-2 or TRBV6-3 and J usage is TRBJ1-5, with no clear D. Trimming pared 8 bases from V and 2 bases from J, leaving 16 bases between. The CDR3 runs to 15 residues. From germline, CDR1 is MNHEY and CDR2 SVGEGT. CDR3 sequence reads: CASGPSGMGNQPQHF. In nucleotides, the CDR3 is TGTGCCAGCGGTCCCTCCGGGATGGGCAATCAGCCCCAGCATTTT.

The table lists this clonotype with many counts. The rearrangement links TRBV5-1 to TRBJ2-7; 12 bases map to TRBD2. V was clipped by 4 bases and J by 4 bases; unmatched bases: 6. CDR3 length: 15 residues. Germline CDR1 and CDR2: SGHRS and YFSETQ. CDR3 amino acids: CASSPGLAGTYEQYF. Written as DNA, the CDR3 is TGCGCCAGCAGCCCCGGACTAGCGGGGACATACGAGCAGTACTTC.

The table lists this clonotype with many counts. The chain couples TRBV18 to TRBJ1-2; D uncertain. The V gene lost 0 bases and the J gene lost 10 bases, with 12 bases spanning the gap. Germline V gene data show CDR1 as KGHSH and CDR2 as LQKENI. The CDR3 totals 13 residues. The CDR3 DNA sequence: TGTGCCAGCTCACCACCTTCCGGGCGAAACTACACCTTC. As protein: CASSPPSGRNYTF.

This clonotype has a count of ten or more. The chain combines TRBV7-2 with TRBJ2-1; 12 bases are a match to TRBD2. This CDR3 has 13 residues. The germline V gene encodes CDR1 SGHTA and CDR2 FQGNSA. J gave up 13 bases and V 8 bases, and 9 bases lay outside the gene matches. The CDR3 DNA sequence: TGTGCCAGCCAGGGACTAGCGGGTCTCGATCAGTTCTTC. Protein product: CASQGLAGLDQFF.

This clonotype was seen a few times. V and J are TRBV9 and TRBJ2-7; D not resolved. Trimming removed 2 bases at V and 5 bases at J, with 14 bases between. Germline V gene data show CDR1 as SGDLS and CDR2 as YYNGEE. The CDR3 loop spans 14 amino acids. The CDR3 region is CASSVSPLENEQYF. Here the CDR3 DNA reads TGTGCCAGCAGCGTTTCACCGCTGGAGAACGAGCAGTACTTC.

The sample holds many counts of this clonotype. The CDR3 spells CASSPDTNQPQHF. The CDR3 DNA reads as TGTGCCAGCAGTCCAGACACGAATCAGCCCCAGCATTTT. V is TRBV28 and J is TRBJ1-5, with D unresolved. The CDR3 runs to 13 residues. V was shortened by 5 bases and J by 4 bases, with 9 bases between the two germline ends. Per germline, CDR1 MDHEN and CDR2 SYDVKM.

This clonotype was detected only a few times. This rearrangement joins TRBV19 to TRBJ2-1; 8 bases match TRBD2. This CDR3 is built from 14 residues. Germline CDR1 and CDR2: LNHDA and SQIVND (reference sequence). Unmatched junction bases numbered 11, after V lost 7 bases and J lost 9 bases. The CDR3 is CASIMTAGGGEQFF. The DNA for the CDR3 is TGTGCCAGTATTATGACGGCGGGGGGAGGTGAGCAGTTCTTC.

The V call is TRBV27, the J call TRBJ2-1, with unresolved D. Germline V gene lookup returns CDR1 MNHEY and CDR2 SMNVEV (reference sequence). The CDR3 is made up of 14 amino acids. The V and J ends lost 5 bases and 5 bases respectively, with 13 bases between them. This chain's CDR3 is CASSPSGFNNEQFF. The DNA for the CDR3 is TGTGCCAGCAGTCCCTCCGGGTTCAACAATGAGCAGTTCTTC.

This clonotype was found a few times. This CDR3 reads CASSYSMGNTEAFF. In DNA, the CDR3 is TGTGCCAGCAGTTACTCAATGGGGAACACTGAAGCTTTCTTT. The chain uses TRBV6-2 or TRBV6-3 and TRBJ1-1, with D unclear. Trimming removed 0 bases from V and 1 base from J, with 6 bases in between. Germline V gene lookup returns CDR1 MNHEY and CDR2 SVGEGT. The CDR3 loop spans 14 amino acids.

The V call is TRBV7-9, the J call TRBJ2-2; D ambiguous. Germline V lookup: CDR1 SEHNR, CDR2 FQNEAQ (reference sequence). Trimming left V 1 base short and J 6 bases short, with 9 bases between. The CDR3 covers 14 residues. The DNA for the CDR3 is TGTGCCAGCAGCTTAGAGTGGGGTCCCGGGGAGCTGTTTTTT. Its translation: CASSLEWGPGELFF. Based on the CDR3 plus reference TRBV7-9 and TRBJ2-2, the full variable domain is DTGVSQNPRHKITKRGQNVTFRCDPISEHNRLYWYRQTLGQGPEFLTYFQNEAQLEKSRLLSDRFSAERPKGSFSTLEIQRTEQGDSAMYLCASSLEWGPGELFFGEGSRLTVL.

The CDR3 is CASTVGGNTDTQYF. CDR3 coding DNA: TGTGCCAGCACAGTGGGGGGAAACACAGATACGCAGTATTTT. The chain joins TRBV7-2 to TRBJ2-3; D perhaps matches TRBD2 (6 bases). Between the trimmed V and J ends, which lost 7 bases and 2 bases, there was a span of 13 bases. Looked up from germline, CDR1 is SGHTA and CDR2 is FQGNSA. This CDR3 contains 14 residues.

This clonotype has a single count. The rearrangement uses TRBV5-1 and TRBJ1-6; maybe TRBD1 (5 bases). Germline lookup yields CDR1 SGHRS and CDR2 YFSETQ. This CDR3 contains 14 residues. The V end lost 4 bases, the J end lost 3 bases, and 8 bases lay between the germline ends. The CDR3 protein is CASSRDGYNSPLHF. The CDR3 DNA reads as TGCGCCAGCAGCAGGGACGGCTATAATTCACCCCTCCACTTT.